This entry features one T cell receptor (beta chain) sequence. Its antigen remains unknown. Clones were sequenced by immunoSEQ multiplex PCR, and TCRdb holds only the in-frame ones, with some missing. The table shows 90,000 to 100,000 clones, with around 90% occurring only once. The data were obtained in a study of OX40 agonist ivuxolimab in advanced cancers. Overall study: Two patients with cutaneous melanoma and one with hepatocellular carcinoma, three in total, showed partial responses. General observations from the study: With doses of 0.1 to 3.0 mg/kg, CD4+ and CD8+ blood T cells had undergone clonal expansion by week 6. No determination was made of the antigen specificity of the expanded peripheral T cells.

V was cut by 2 bases and J by 2 bases, with 19 bases left in between. The CDR3 has 17 residues. Per the germline V gene, CDR1 is MNHEY and CDR2 is SMNVEV (reference sequence). The rearrangement uses TRBV27 and TRBJ2-7; D not resolved. The receptor's source is an adult with an advanced solid tumor such as melanoma, head and neck, liver or kidney cancer. The material was CD4+ or CD8+ T cells sorted from blood, obtained in a trial of the OX40 agonist ivuxolimab. In DNA, the CDR3 is TGTGCCAGCAGTTTAGAGCAGGAAGGCTTTCCCACCTACGAGCAGTACTTC. Protein sequence: CASSLEQEGFPTYEQYF.